This entry lists 12 T cell receptor beta chains sequenced from one sample in a study of control samples from healthy donors and cancer patients. The repertoire was sequenced with immunoSEQ multiplex PCR; TCRdb's copy has only in-frame clones and lacks some. The data contain about 69,000 clones, 85% to 90% of them seen just once; the ten biggest clones take up about a fifth. What was sequenced was PBMCs. All receptors come from a man in his 60s with lung cancer.

The chain couples TRBV21-1 to TRBJ2-7; the table's TRBD1 call for D was not verified on the DNA. TRBV21-1 is labeled a pseudogene. The CDR3 runs to 17 residues. Here the CDR3 reads CASSKTGTPAFSYEQYV. For the CDR3, the DNA is TGTGCCAGCAGCAAAACGGGGACACCTGCATTTTCCTACGAGCAGTACGTC.

The chain links TRBV4-1 to TRBJ2-2, with 16 nucleotides matching TRBD2. Germline CDR1 MGHRA, CDR2 YSYEKL. The length of the CDR3 is 19 residues. With 5 bases clipped from V and 2 bases from J, the junction kept 8 bases outside the gene matches. For the CDR3, the DNA is TGCGCCAGCAGCAACACCGGGACTAGCGGGGGGGTAAACACCGGGGAGCTGTTTTTT. It translates to CASSNTGTSGGVNTGELFF.

The rearrangement joins TRBV2 to TRBJ2-1; TRBD1 or TRBD2 may be the D gene (6 bases each). This CDR3 comprises 14 residues. The ends were cut back, 8 bases at V and 7 bases at J, with 18 bases in the middle. Germline assignment: CDR1 SNHLY and CDR2 FYNNEI. This CDR3 reads CASSRRGAGNEQFF. In nucleotides, the CDR3 is TGTGCCAGCTCGAGGAGGGGGGCTGGAAATGAGCAGTTCTTC.

The CDR3 sequence: CASIGSVGPQHF. The CDR3 bases are TGTGCCAGCATAGGATCGGTTGGGCCCCAGCATTTT. This chain connects TRBV12-3 or TRBV12-4 to TRBJ1-5; no definite D call. V lost 7 bases, J lost 9 bases, and 13 bases lay in between. The CDR3 is made up of 12 amino acids.

The genes are TRBV19 and TRBJ1-2; D not resolved. Trimming cost V 2 bases and J 4 bases, with 11 bases left between them. The CDR3 totals 14 residues. Germline V gene data show CDR1 as LNHDA and CDR2 as SQIVND (reference sequence). The CDR3: CASSITAGSYGYTF. The CDR3 DNA follows: TGTGCCAGTAGTATAACGGCCGGGAGCTATGGCTACACCTTC.

V is TRBV9 and J is TRBJ2-2, with a weak D call TRBD2 (6 bases). V was pared by 5 bases and J by 1 base, with 9 bases between. Germline values: CDR1 SGDLS, CDR2 YYNGEE. The CDR3 runs to 14 residues. The CDR3 loop reads CASRGGLNTGELFF. In DNA form, the CDR3 reads TGTGCCAGCAGGGGGGGATTGAACACCGGGGAGCTGTTTTTT.

In nucleotides, the CDR3 is TGTGCCACCAGTGCGGGGTCAGGGGGCTACTATACGCAGTATTTT. Encoded protein: CATSAGSGGYYTQYF. The chain joins TRBV24-1 to TRBJ2-3, with TRBD1 identical over 8 bases. Looked up from germline, CDR1 is KGHDR and CDR2 is SFDVKD. With 5 bases clipped from V and 7 bases from J, the junction kept 10 bases outside the gene matches. CDR3 length: 15 residues.

The chain uses TRBV6-5 and TRBJ2-2, with 7 positions matching TRBD1. Germline V lookup: CDR1 MNHEY, CDR2 SVGAGI. With V trimmed by 6 bases and J by 5 bases, 6 bases remained unmatched. The CDR3 runs 14 residues. As DNA, the CDR3 is TGTGCCAGCAGGATTACAGGGGAAACCGGGGAGCTGTTTTTT. Amino acid sequence: CASRITGETGELFF.

The rearrangement links TRBV14 to TRBJ2-5; no clear D. Trimming took off 0 bases at V and 5 bases at J, with 7 bases between the two ends. Germline V gene lookup returns CDR1 SGHDN and CDR2 FVKESK. The CDR3 covers 13 residues. The CDR3 spells CASSQEPVETQYF. CDR3 in DNA: TGTGCCAGCAGCCAAGAACCCGTGGAGACCCAGTACTTC. Full variable domain (missing parts from reference TRBV14 and TRBJ2-5): EAGVTQFPSHSVIEKGQTVTLRCDPISGHDNLYWYRRVMGKEIKFLLHFVKESKQDESGMPNNRFLAERTGGTYSTLKVQPAELEDSGVYFCASSQEPVETQYFGPGTRLLVL.

The rearrangement links TRBV18 to TRBJ2-3; TRBD1 matches 7 bases. CDR1 and CDR2 (germline): KGHSH, LQKENI. The V and J ends lost 6 bases and 1 base, in that order; junction bases with no gene match: 4. The CDR3 loop spans 14 amino acids. The CDR3 spells CASSPTGGTDTQYF. The CDR3 bases are TGTGCCAGCTCCCCTACAGGGGGCACAGATACGCAGTATTTT.

The chain couples TRBV27 to TRBJ1-5; D gene unclear. The CDR3 is made up of 15 amino acids. Germline V gene data show CDR1 as MNHEY and CDR2 as SMNVEV (reference sequence). V lost 3 bases to trimming and J lost 2 bases, with 11 bases between them. This CDR3 reads CASSFGPAGNQPQHF. CDR3 coding DNA: TGTGCCAGCAGTTTTGGCCCGGCAGGCAATCAGCCCCAGCATTTT.

This sequence joins TRBV5-1 and TRBJ1-5, with 9 bases matching TRBD1. The CDR3 is 16 residues long. V was clipped by 4 bases and J by 1 base; unmatched bases: 6. The germline V gene has CDR1 SGHRS and CDR2 YFSETQ. CDR3 in DNA: TGCGCCAGCAGCCTCGGGACAGGGTTAAGCAATCAGCCCCAGCATTTT. Its translation: CASSLGTGLSNQPQHF.